The clone carrying this T cell receptor (delta chain) has more than one count but fewer than ten. Its cognate antigen is unknown. This sample is part of a study of Vδ1+ human thymocytes. Alphabeta T cells were depleted, then CD3+ Vdelta1+ Vdelta2- thymocytes were FACS-sorted. The CDR3 is made up of 17 amino acids. Looked up from germline, CDR1 is TSWWSYY and CDR2 is QGS. V gave up 2 bases and J gave up 7 bases; unmatched junction bases: 13. Findings of the study overall: Around a fifth of thymic delta-chain sequences were Vdelta2, with few Vdelta3, unlike blood Vdelta1+ controls. Highly polyclonal TRG and TRD repertoires with Gaussian CDR3 length distributions appeared in thymus.

RNA was extracted from the cells and then reverse transcribed. Multiplex PCR used pooled V-gene forward primers and a constant-region reverse primer to amplify CDR3s. TCRdb applied CATT to the multiplex PCR reads for clone calling. The sample shows tens of thousands of delta-chain clones, approximately 16% of them seen only once. This TCR was recovered from a boy in the first two years of life who had congenital heart surgery. The J gene is TRDJ1, the V gene TRDV1; 10 nucleotides match TRDD3. Specimen: Vdelta1+ gamma-delta thymocytes from the thymus. Specified subset: FACS-sorted CD3+ TCRalphabeta- TCRVdelta1+ TCRVdelta2- thymocytes. The CDR3 protein is CALGEGPPWGILSKLIF. DNA for the CDR3: TGTGCTCTTGGGGAAGGGCCCCCTTGGGGGATACTAAGTAAACTCATCTTT.